What follows are 2 T cell receptor beta chains derived from one specimen sequenced in a study of a mutant IDH1 vaccine in newly diagnosed glioma. Data came from immunoSEQ multiplex PCR; TCRdb stores just in-frame clones and leaves some out. The table lists roughly 38,000 clones, about 78% of them singletons. The antigens of these receptors remain unknown. As to time point: week 23, last vaccination. It was 300 ug of mutant IDH1 20-mer peptide that made up each vaccine dose, given with topical imiquimod. The sample consisted of PBMCs, taken from a glioma patient whose treatment included an IDH1 peptide vaccine. All receptors come from a woman aged 40 to 49 with glioma. Some clones in this sample may be carry-over from other donors' samples.

The CDR3 region is CASGDAGEGAFF. The CDR3, as DNA: TGTGCCAGTGGGGACGCCGGCGAGGGGGCTTTCTTT. The genes are TRBV19 and TRBJ1-1; D might be TRBD1 (5 bases). The V and J ends lost 8 bases and 11 bases respectively, with 18 bases between them. This CDR3 spans 12 amino acids. Looked up from germline, CDR1 is LNHDA and CDR2 is SQIVND (reference sequence).

This rearrangement joins TRBV4-2 to TRBJ1-4, with 11 positions matching TRBD1. The length of the CDR3 is 16 residues. CDR1 is LGHNA and CDR2 is YNFKEQ in the germline V gene. The V and J ends lost 0 bases and 7 bases, in that order; junction bases with no gene match: 4. As DNA, the CDR3 is TGTGCCAGCAGCCAAGAGTCCGGGACAGGGGGTGAAAAACTGTTTTTT. Protein product: CASSQESGTGGEKLFF.